This T cell receptor beta chain was observed in a study of Tregs in tolerant kidney transplant recipients. For the study at large: FACS sorting followed a roughly six-day coculture of CFSE-labeled recipient PBMCs with irradiated graft donor PBMCs.

On this clone: Its antigen is not known.

Study results and limitations: The small number of patients limits these findings pending further validation. Expanding Tregs on activated donor B cells appeared to best identify donor-specific TCRbeta clones.

This table comes from immunoSEQ multiplex PCR, and its TCRdb copy is limited to in-frame clones, with some not included. The data contain approximately 8,700 clones, around half of them singletons. Sequencing was done on a sample of CD4+ T cells from blood cultured with allogeneic cells. The TCR sequence derives from a human donor in good health.

CDR3: CASSIGTHGDTQYF. The DNA for the CDR3 is TGTGCCAGCAGCATCGGGACACATGGAGATACGCAGTATTTT. This chain joins TRBV11-1 and TRBJ2-3, with a tentative D call TRBD1 (6 bases). V shed 5 bases and J shed 5 bases, with 14 bases lying between them. This CDR3 is 14 amino acids long. Per the germline V gene, CDR1 is SGHAT and CDR2 is FQDESV (reference sequence).